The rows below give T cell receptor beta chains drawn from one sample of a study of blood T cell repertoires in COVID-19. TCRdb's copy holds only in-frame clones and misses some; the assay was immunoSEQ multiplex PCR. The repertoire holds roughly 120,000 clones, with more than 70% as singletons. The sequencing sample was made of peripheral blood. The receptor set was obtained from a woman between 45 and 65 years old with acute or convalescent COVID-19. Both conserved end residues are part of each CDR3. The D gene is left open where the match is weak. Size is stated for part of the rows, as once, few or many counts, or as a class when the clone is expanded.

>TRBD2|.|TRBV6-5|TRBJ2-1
TGTGCCAGCGGGATTCTAGCGGGAGAGGGTGAGCAGTTCTTC
CASGILAGEGEQFF
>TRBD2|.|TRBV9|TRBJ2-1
TGTGCCAGCAGCGTAGGACTAGCGGGAGTAAATGAGCAGTTCTTC
CASSVGLAGVNEQFF
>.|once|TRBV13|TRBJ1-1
TGTGCCAGCAGCCCCCCCCGGTCAAGGAACACTGAAGCTTTCTTT
CASSPPRSRNTEAFF
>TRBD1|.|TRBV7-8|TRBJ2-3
TGTGCCAGCAGCTTACAGGGACAGCTTACGCAGTATTTT
CASSLQGQLTQYF
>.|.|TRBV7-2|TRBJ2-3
TGTGCCAGCAGCGGAGGAGTCGGGGATACGCAGTATTTT
CASSGGVGDTQYF
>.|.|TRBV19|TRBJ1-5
TGTGCCAGTAGCCCAAAGGGAAGGGGGGGCGCGAGCAATCAGCCCCAGCATTTT
CASSPKGRGGASNQPQHF
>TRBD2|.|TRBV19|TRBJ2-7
TGTGCCAGTACGCCTAGCGGGACAAACGAGCAGTACTTC
CASTPSGTNEQYF
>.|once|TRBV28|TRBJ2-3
TGTGCCAGCAGTTTTAACACAGATACGCAGTATTTT
CASSFNTDTQYF
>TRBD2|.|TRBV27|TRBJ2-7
TGTGCCAGCAGTTTGGGACTAGCGGGAGGCTACGAGCAGTACTTC
CASSLGLAGGYEQYF
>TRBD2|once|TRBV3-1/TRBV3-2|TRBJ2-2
TGTGCCAGCAGCCAAGGGGCTAGCGGGAGTGGCGGGGAGCTGTTTTTT
CASSQGASGSGGELFF
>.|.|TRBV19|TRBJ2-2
TGTGCCAGTAGTACCCTACCGGGCGGGATTAACACCGGGGAGCTGTTTTTT
CASSTLPGGINTGELFF
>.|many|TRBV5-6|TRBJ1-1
TGTGCCAGCAGCCGCAGACAGTTGAACACTGAAGCTTTCTTT
CASSRRQLNTEAFF
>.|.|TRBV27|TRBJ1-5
TGTGCCAGCTTCTCCGGGACAACTCGGAGGAGCAATCAGCCCCAGCATTTT
CASFSGTTRRSNQPQHF
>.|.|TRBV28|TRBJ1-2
TGTGCCAGCAGTACCACCCAGACCGGGGAACGCTATGGCTACACCTTC
CASSTTQTGERYGYTF
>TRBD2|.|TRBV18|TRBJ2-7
TGTGCCAGCTCCCCCGGCGTAGCGGGATGGGGGTACGAGCAGTACTTC
CASSPGVAGWGYEQYF
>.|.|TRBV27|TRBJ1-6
TGTGCCAGCAGTACAGGCTATAATTCACCCCTCCACTTT
CASSTGYNSPLHF
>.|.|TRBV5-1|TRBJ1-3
TGCGCCAGCAGCTTGGGGCAGGGGTCGAGAGGAAACACCATATATTTT
CASSLGQGSRGNTIYF
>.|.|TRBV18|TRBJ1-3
TGTGCCAGCTCACAAGGACAGATCTCTGGAAACACCATATATTTT
CASSQGQISGNTIYF
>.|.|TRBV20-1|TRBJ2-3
TGCAGTGCTAGTTCTGACGGGAGAACACGGGGAGATACGCAGTATTTT
CSASSDGRTRGDTQYF
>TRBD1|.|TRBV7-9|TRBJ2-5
TGTGCCAGCAGCTGGGACAGTCAAGAGACCCAGTACTTC
CASSWDSQETQYF
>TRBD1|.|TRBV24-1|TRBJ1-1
TGTGCCACCAATTTAGGGGGCATAACTTTCTTT
CATNLGGITFF
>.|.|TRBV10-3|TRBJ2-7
TGTGCCACTAGTCCCGAGGGATCCTACGAGCAGTACTTC
CATSPEGSYEQYF
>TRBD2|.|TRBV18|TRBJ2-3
TGTGCCAGCTCACCCACCCTAGCGGGGGACACAGATACGCAGTATTTT
CASSPTLAGDTDTQYF
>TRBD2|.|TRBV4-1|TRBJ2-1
TGCGCCAGCAGCCAAGAGGGGGGACTAGCCTACAATGAGCAGTTCTTC
CASSQEGGLAYNEQFF
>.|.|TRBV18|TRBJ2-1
TGTGCCAGCTCACTCAAAAAGGATGCGGGTTATGAGCAGTTCTTC
CASSLKKDAGYEQFF
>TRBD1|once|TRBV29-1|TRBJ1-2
TGCAGCGTTGAACTTTTTAGGGGGCGTAATGATGGCTACACCTTC
CSVELFRGRNDGYTF
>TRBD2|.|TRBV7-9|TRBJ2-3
TGTGCCAGCAGCTTAGGGGCGGGAGTCACAGATACGCAGTATTTT
CASSLGAGVTDTQYF
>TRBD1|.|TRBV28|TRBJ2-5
TGTGCCAGCCGAGACAGGGCAGGGGAGACCCAGTACTTC
CASRDRAGETQYF
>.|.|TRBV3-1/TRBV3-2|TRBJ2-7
TGTGCCAGCAGCCGGGGGGGGCGCGAGCAGTACTTC
CASSRGGREQYF
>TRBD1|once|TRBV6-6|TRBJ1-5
TGTGCCAGCAGGACCGGGACAGGGAATCAGCCCCAGCATTTT
CASRTGTGNQPQHF
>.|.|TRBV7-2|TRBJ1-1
TGTGCCAGCAGCTTAGAGGCAGGAGGGAACACTGAAGCTTTCTTT
CASSLEAGGNTEAFF
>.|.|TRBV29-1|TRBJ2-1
TGCAGCGTTCACGGGAGCGGTGAGCAGTTCTTC
CSVHGSGEQFF
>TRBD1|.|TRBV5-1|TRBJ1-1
TGCGCCAGCGGTTGGACAGGCCAGAACACTGAAGCTTTCTTT
CASGWTGQNTEAFF
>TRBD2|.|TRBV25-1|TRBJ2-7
TGTGCCAGCAGTGGACCTAGCGGGAGGGATGACTCCTACGAGCAGTACTTC
CASSGPSGRDDSYEQYF
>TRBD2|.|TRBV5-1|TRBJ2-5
TGCGCCAGCGGGACCCTAGCGGTCGGGCTGGAGACCCAGTACTTC
CASGTLAVGLETQYF
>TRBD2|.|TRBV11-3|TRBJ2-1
TGTGCCAGCAGCCCGGGACTAGCGGGATACAATGAGCAGTTCTTC
CASSPGLAGYNEQFF
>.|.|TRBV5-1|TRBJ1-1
TGCGCCAGCAGCTTAACGACAAACACTGAAGCTTTCTTT
CASSLTTNTEAFF
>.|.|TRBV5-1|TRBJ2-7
TGCGCCAGCAGCTTGGGTCAGCGGATGACCTACGAGCAGTACTTC
CASSLGQRMTYEQYF
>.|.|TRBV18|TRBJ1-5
TGTGCCAGCTCACCAGCAGTCGCGGGGCCCCAGCATTTT
CASSPAVAGPQHF
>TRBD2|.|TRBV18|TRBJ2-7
TGTGCCAGCTCACCAATGGGAGGGACGGTGGGCGAGCAGTACTTC
CASSPMGGTVGEQYF
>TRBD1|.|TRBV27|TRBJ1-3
TGTGCCAGTTCCAGGGGGAGCTCTGGAAACACCATATATTTT
CASSRGSSGNTIYF
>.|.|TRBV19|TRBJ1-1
TGTGCCAGTAGTATGTCACAGGCGAACACTGAAGCTTTCTTT
CASSMSQANTEAFF
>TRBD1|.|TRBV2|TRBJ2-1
TGTGCCAGCAGGGAACAGGGGAGCTCCTACAATGAGCAGTTCTTC
CASREQGSSYNEQFF
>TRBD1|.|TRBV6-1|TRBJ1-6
TGTGCCAGCAGTGAATACGGGGGGACAGGGGTTGTCTCCTATAATTCACCCCTCCACTTT
CASSEYGGTGVVSYNSPLHF
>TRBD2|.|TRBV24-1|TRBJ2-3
TGTGCCACCGCACTAGCGGGCACAGATACGCAGTATTTT
CATALAGTDTQYF
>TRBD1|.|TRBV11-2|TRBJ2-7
TGTGCCAGCAGCTCAGCCGGACAGGGCAAGGGCGAGCAGTACTTC
CASSSAGQGKGEQYF
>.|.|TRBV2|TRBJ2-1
TGTGCCAGCAGTGAGGAACAGGCCTCGACCAATGAGCAGTTCTTC
CASSEEQASTNEQFF
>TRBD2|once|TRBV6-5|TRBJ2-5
TGTGCCAGCAGCATGCGGGAGGGACTCCAAGAGACCCAGTACTTC
CASSMREGLQETQYF
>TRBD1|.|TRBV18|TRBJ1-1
TGTGCCAGCTCACAGGACAGGGTTCAGAATGAAGCTTTCTTT
CASSQDRVQNEAFF
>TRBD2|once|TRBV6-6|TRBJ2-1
TGTGCCAGCAGTCCCCGGGCTAGCGGGAGTTACAATGAGCAGTTCTTC
CASSPRASGSYNEQFF
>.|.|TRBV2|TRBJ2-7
TGTGCCAGCAGTGTCAGGGCCACCTACGAGCAGTACTTC
CASSVRATYEQYF
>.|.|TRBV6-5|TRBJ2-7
TGTGCCAGCAGGGGAGACTGGCGTACATACGAGCAGTACTTC
CASRGDWRTYEQYF